Shown below are 25 T cell receptor beta chains from a single sample sequenced in a study of OX40 agonist ivuxolimab in advanced cancers. The assay was immunoSEQ multiplex PCR, and TCRdb's table has in-frame clones only and misses some. The profile covers 20,000 to 25,000 clones, with 80% to 90% appearing a single time and nearly 25% taken by the ten largest. The specimen was CD4+ or CD8+ T cells sorted from blood, collected in a trial of the OX40 agonist ivuxolimab. The source is an adult with an advanced solid tumor such as melanoma, head and neck, liver or kidney cancer.

The chain couples TRBV6-5 to TRBJ1-1; D is ambiguous. Germline V lookup: CDR1 MNHEY, CDR2 SVGAGI. Between the trimmed V and J ends, which lost 5 bases and 8 bases, there was a span of 15 bases. The CDR3 length is 13 residues. The CDR3 bases are TGTGCCAGCAGTCCCGGCGGGATACGGGAAGCTTTCTTT. Its translation: CASSPGGIREAFF.

This clone has just a few counts. The chain links TRBV13 to TRBJ2-5; 8 bases match TRBD1. CDR3 length: 13 residues. CDR1 is PRHDT and CDR2 is FYEKMQ in the germline V gene (reference sequence). The V and J ends lost 3 bases and 6 bases, in that order; junction bases with no gene match: 3. CDR3 DNA sequence: TGTGCCAGCAGCTTCAGGACAGGGAAGACCCAGTACTTC. This encodes CASSFRTGKTQYF.

Details on this clone: At one end the junction does not follow the germline gene, possibly because of a read error. Distinct nucleotide sequences in the sample also encode this CDR3. The V gene is TRBV6-5, the J gene TRBJ2-7, with 8 bases fitting TRBD1. The CDR3 sequence is 14 residues long. Germline lookup yields CDR1 MNHEY and CDR2 SVGAGI. CDR3 nucleotides: TGCGCCAGCAGCCCAGGACAGGGAAAATACGAGCAGTACTTC. Translated: CASSPGQGKYEQYF.

The chain has TRBV23-1 and TRBJ1-2; the match to TRBD1 covers 8 bases. TRBV23-1 qualifies as an ORF whose function is uncertain. With V trimmed by 2 bases and J by 6 bases, 5 bases remained unmatched. The CDR3 contains 14 residues. The DNA for the CDR3 is TGCGCCAGCAGTCAAGGACAGGGCCTCGATGGCTACACCTTC. It translates to CASSQGQGLDGYTF.

The chain links TRBV9 to TRBJ2-1; TRBD2 aligns across 14 bases. CDR1 SGDLS and CDR2 YYNGEE come from the germline V gene. The ends lost 0 bases at V and 4 bases at J; junction bases unmatched: 9. The CDR3 is made up of 19 amino acids. In nucleotides, the CDR3 is TGTGCCAGCAGCGTAGACAGACTAGCGGGAGGGAAAGCGTACAATGAGCAGTTCTTC. As protein: CASSVDRLAGGKAYNEQFF.

The chain employs TRBV29-1 and TRBJ2-1; 11 nucleotides line up with TRBD2. CDR1 is SQVTM and CDR2 is ANQGSEA in the germline V gene. V dropped 5 bases and J dropped 0; count of bases not matched to a gene: 12. CDR3 size: 18 residues. This CDR3 is CSVYGLAGARSSYNEQFF. The DNA of the CDR3 is TGCAGCGTTTACGGACTAGCGGGCGCCCGGAGCTCCTACAATGAGCAGTTCTTC.

V gene TRBV19 combines with J gene TRBJ2-1, with 8 bases aligning to TRBD2. Unmatched junction bases numbered 3, after V lost 2 bases and J lost 0 bases. From germline, CDR1 is LNHDA and CDR2 SQIVND (reference sequence). This CDR3 is 16 amino acids long. The CDR3 bases are TGTGCCAGTAGTATAAGCGGGAGAGGCTCCTACAATGAGCAGTTCTTC. Translating gives CASSISGRGSYNEQFF.

This clone was seen just once. The chain joins TRBV5-1 to TRBJ2-7; D is unclear. Germline V gives CDR1 SGHRS, CDR2 YFSETQ. The CDR3 is made up of 13 amino acids. The V gene lost 2 bases and the J gene lost 6 bases, with 12 bases spanning the gap. The CDR3 here is CASSFGGSTEQYF. In nucleotides, the CDR3 is TGCGCCAGCAGCTTTGGTGGTAGTACCGAGCAGTACTTC. Full variable domain (missing parts from reference TRBV5-1 and TRBJ2-7): KAGVTQTPRYLIKTRGQQVTLSCSPISGHRSVSWYQQTPGQGLQFLFEYFSETQRNKGNFPGRFSGRQFSNSRSEMNVSTLELGDSALYLCASSFGGSTEQYFGPGTRLTVT.

The table lists this clone with a count of one. Here the CDR3 DNA reads TGTGCCAGCAGCGCTGGGGACAGGGGATCCCAAGAGACCCAGTACTTC. It encodes CASSAGDRGSQETQYF. The chain combines TRBV9 with TRBJ2-5; the match to TRBD1 covers 10 bases. The germline V gene has CDR1 SGDLS and CDR2 YYNGEE. V shed 3 bases, J shed 1 base, and the junction held 6 bases outside the gene matches. The CDR3 length is 16 residues.

This clone appeared a few times. This rearrangement joins TRBV30 to TRBJ1-1; maybe TRBD1 (5 bases). CDR1 is GTSNPN, CDR2 SVGIG, per germline (reference sequence). There are 14 residues in the CDR3. V lost 2 bases, J lost 4 bases, and 14 bases lay in between. Here the CDR3 DNA reads TGTGCCTGGAGTCTGGAAGGGGAGGGCACTGAAGCTTTCTTT. It codes for CAWSLEGEGTEAFF.

The genes are TRBV2 and TRBJ2-7; D is unclear. Germline assignment: CDR1 SNHLY and CDR2 FYNNEI. V gave up 0 bases and J gave up 3 bases, with 9 bases separating them. This CDR3 has 14 amino acids. The chain's CDR3 is CASSEAGIGYEQYF. The CDR3 bases are TGTGCCAGCAGTGAAGCAGGGATCGGCTACGAGCAGTACTTC. Drawing the rest from reference TRBV2 and TRBJ2-7, the complete variable domain is EPEVTQTPSHQVTQMGQEVILRCVPISNHLYFYWYRQILGQKVEFLVSFYNNEISEKSEIFDDQFSVERPDGSNFTLKIRSTKLEDSAMYFCASSEAGIGYEQYFGPGTRLTVT.

The chain carries TRBV9 and TRBJ2-1; D remains ambiguous. Germline CDR1 is SGDLS and CDR2 is YYNGEE. The V and J ends lost 2 bases and 8 bases respectively, with 5 bases between them. This CDR3 spans 11 amino acids. The CDR3 is CASSVADEQFF. In DNA form, the CDR3 reads TGTGCCAGCAGCGTGGCGGATGAGCAGTTCTTC.

V is TRBV27 and J is TRBJ2-1; 9 nucleotides agree with TRBD2. Germline values: CDR1 MNHEY, CDR2 SMNVEV (reference sequence). The CDR3 covers 16 residues. V gave up 6 bases and J gave up 4 bases; unmatched junction bases: 10. CDR3 sequence (DNA): TGTGCCAGCAGGCCAATCACGGGACTAGCTTACAATGAGCAGTTCTTC. It yields the protein CASRPITGLAYNEQFF.

This clone was recorded once. V and J are TRBV6-4 and TRBJ2-1; D is unclear. The germline V gene encodes CDR1 MRHNA and CDR2 SNTAGT. V lost 3 bases to trimming and J lost 5 bases, with 11 bases between them. The CDR3 is made up of 14 amino acids. DNA of the CDR3: TGTGCCAGCAGTGAATTGGGATGGGACAATGAGCAGTTCTTC. Translation gives CASSELGWDNEQFF.

The V and J genes are TRBV6-5 and TRBJ2-7; D remains unclear. This CDR3 comprises 14 residues. The germline V and J ends were trimmed by 1 base and 3 bases, with 10 bases remaining between them. Germline CDR1 reads MNHEY; CDR2 reads SVGAGI. For the CDR3, the DNA is TGTGCCAGCAGTTACTTGGGAAGGGTCTACGAGCAGTACTTC. Its protein is CASSYLGRVYEQYF.

The rearrangement uses TRBV7-8 and TRBJ2-7, with D possibly matching TRBD2 (5 bases). Trimming stripped 1 base from V and 4 bases from J, with 8 bases between. Germline CDR1 is SGHVS and CDR2 is FQNEAQ. The CDR3 consists of 13 residues. The CDR3 region is CASSLVSGYEQYF. CDR3 nucleotide sequence: TGTGCCAGCAGCTTAGTAAGCGGATACGAGCAGTACTTC.

The chain carries TRBV10-2 and TRBJ1-2; 7 bases line up with TRBD1. The CDR3 consists of 15 residues. Germline V lookup: CDR1 WSHSY, CDR2 SAAADI. J gave up 5 bases and V 4 bases, and 10 bases lay outside the gene matches. As DNA, the CDR3 is TGCGCCAGCAGTGGGAGGGACAGCGGTGATTATGGCTACACCTTC. Protein sequence: CASSGRDSGDYGYTF.

In nucleotides, the CDR3 is TGTGCCAGCAGCCCCCCCAAGGCAGGGTTGGACTATGGCTACACCTTC. Amino acid sequence: CASSPPKAGLDYGYTF. The J gene is TRBJ1-2, the V gene TRBV7-9; a weak D match, TRBD1 (5 bases). In germline, CDR1 is SEHNR, CDR2 FQNEAQ (reference sequence). The CDR3 loop spans 16 amino acids. The V gene lost 5 bases and the J gene lost 3 bases, with 19 bases spanning the gap.

There are a few counts of this clone. This chain links TRBV10-1 with TRBJ2-7, with unresolved D. From germline, CDR1 is WNHNN and CDR2 SYGVQD (reference sequence). V gave up 3 bases and J gave up 6 bases, with 12 bases separating them. The CDR3 covers 13 residues. CDR3 nucleotides: TGCGCCAGCAGTGAAATTCTACGTTCCGAGCAGTACTTC. Its protein product is CASSEILRSEQYF.

V and J are TRBV18 and TRBJ2-3, with a weak D call TRBD2 (6 bases). Trimming pared 0 bases from V and 2 bases from J, leaving 15 bases between. The CDR3 length is 17 residues. The germline V gene has CDR1 KGHSH and CDR2 LQKENI. The CDR3 protein is CASSPPLAGPLTDTQYF. DNA for the CDR3: TGTGCCAGCTCACCACCTCTCGCGGGACCCCTCACAGATACGCAGTATTTT. Variable domain in full (rest from reference TRBV18 and TRBJ2-3): NAGVMQNPRHLVRRRGQEARLRCSPMKGHSHVYWYRQLPEEGLKFMVYLQKENIIDESGMPKERFSAEFPKEGPSILRIQQVVRGDSAAYFCASSPPLAGPLTDTQYFGPGTRLTVL.

V gene TRBV2 combines with J gene TRBJ2-7; the match to TRBD1 covers 9 bases. The CDR3 is made up of 15 amino acids. CDR1 and CDR2 from the germline V gene are SNHLY and FYNNEI. The J segment lost 7 bases and the V segment lost 5 bases, leaving 12 bases of the junction unmatched. DNA of the CDR3: TGTGCCAGCAGTTTCCAGCCGGGACAGGGTCGGGAGCAGTACTTC. Translating gives CASSFQPGQGREQYF.

The J gene is TRBJ2-1, the V gene TRBV7-9; tentatively, D is TRBD1 or TRBD2 (5 bases each). V was pared by 5 bases and J by 0 bases, with 14 bases between. This CDR3 comprises 16 residues. Germline assignment: CDR1 SEHNR and CDR2 FQNEAQ (reference sequence). CDR3 DNA: TGTGCCAGCAGCGGACTGGGGGTGAGCTCCTACAATGAGCAGTTCTTC. It encodes CASSGLGVSSYNEQFF.

The chain links TRBV5-4 to TRBJ2-7; 7 bases align to TRBD1. The junction had 5 bases not matched to a gene; V was cut back by 4 bases and J by 1 base. This CDR3 has 14 amino acids. The germline V gene encodes CDR1 SGHNT and CDR2 YYREEE (reference sequence). The CDR3 DNA reads TGTGCCAGCAGCGCCCGGGACAGTTCCTACGAGCAGTACTTC. As protein: CASSARDSSYEQYF.

V usage is TRBV7-8 and J usage is TRBJ1-1; D is uncertain. From germline, CDR1 is SGHVS and CDR2 FQNEAQ. The CDR3 runs to 14 residues. V was trimmed by 1 base and J by 5 bases, leaving 11 bases between them. CDR3 nucleotide sequence: TGTGCCAGCAGCTTAGGGTTAGGGATGACTGAAGCTTTCTTT. Translating it yields CASSLGLGMTEAFF.

The chain combines TRBV5-1 with TRBJ1-1; no clear D gene. This CDR3 contains 14 residues. The V gene lost 1 base and the J gene lost 3 bases, with 10 bases spanning the gap. Germline CDR1 and CDR2: SGHRS and YFSETQ. The CDR3 bases are TGCGCCAGCAGCTTGTCAGGTATAGACACTGAAGCTTTCTTT. It translates to CASSLSGIDTEAFF. The variable domain in full, with the rest retrieved from reference TRBV5-1 and TRBJ1-1, is KAGVTQTPRYLIKTRGQQVTLSCSPISGHRSVSWYQQTPGQGLQFLFEYFSETQRNKGNFPGRFSGRQFSNSRSEMNVSTLELGDSALYLCASSLSGIDTEAFFGQGTRLTVV.